The 11 T cell receptor beta chains reported below all come from one sample, sequenced in a study of T cells after yellow fever vaccination. TCRdb recomputed calls from the 5' RACE reads with MiXCR, one row per CDR3 protein. The repertoire holds 300,000 or so distinct CDR3 sequences, with 3% to 4.5% as singletons. Sequenced material: PBMCs, taken 5 days after the yellow fever booster vaccination. These receptor sequences come from a man between 18 and 29 years old who received the YFV17D yellow fever vaccine.

The chain combines TRBV20-1 with TRBJ1-5; no definite D call. The CDR3 consists of 15 residues. The germline V gene has CDR1 DFQATT and CDR2 SNEGSKA (reference sequence). Trimming took 0 bases from V and 5 from J, leaving 14 bases between them. CDR3 in DNA: TGCAGTGCTAGAGACCTCGTCCTAAGGGATCAGCCCCAGCATTTT. This codes for CSARDLVLRDQPQHF.

This clonotype has ten or more counts. The chain is built from TRBV9 and TRBJ1-2; no reliable D call. CDR1 SGDLS and CDR2 YYNGEE come from the germline V gene. V was pared by 3 bases and J by 1 base, with 10 bases between. CDR3 length: 14 amino acids. CDR3 nucleotides: TGTGCCAGCAGCGACTATCAGCTTAACTATGGCTACACCTTC. This sequence encodes CASSDYQLNYGYTF.

Many counts were recorded for this clonotype. V is TRBV4-2 and J is TRBJ1-1; no clear D. From germline, CDR1 is LGHNA and CDR2 YNFKEQ. V was cut by 1 base and J by 2 bases, with 8 bases left in between. CDR3 length equals 14 residues. The CDR3 nucleotides read TGTGCCAGCAGCCAAGGGGCGGGAAACACTGAAGCTTTCTTT. This codes for CASSQGAGNTEAFF.

The chain has TRBV5-1 and TRBJ1-6; D remains unclear. This CDR3 spans 16 amino acids. V was pared by 0 bases and J by 7 bases, with 14 bases between. In germline, CDR1 is SGHRS, CDR2 YFSETQ. The CDR3 region is CASSLAGSLGNSPLHF. In DNA, the CDR3 is TGCGCCAGCAGCTTGGCCGGGAGCCTTGGGAATTCACCCCTCCACTTT.

This clonotype was picked up one time. V gene TRBV12-3 or TRBV12-4 combines with J gene TRBJ2-1; TRBD2 matches 8 bases. This CDR3 contains 16 residues. Trimming at V came to 7 bases and at J to 5 bases, leaving 13 bases not matched to a gene. The CDR3 DNA reads TGTGCCAGCAAAGTCGTGTATAGCGGGATTAACAATGAGCAGTTCTTC. This codes for CASKVVYSGINNEQFF.

In its sample, this clonotype was seen many times. This chain connects TRBV20-1 to TRBJ2-5, with 9 bases matching TRBD1. CDR1 is DFQATT, CDR2 SNEGSKA, per germline (reference sequence). The V gene end was trimmed by 5 bases and the J gene end by 5 bases; junction bases not matched to a gene: 12. The CDR3 is 15 residues long. The DNA for the CDR3 is TGCAGTGCTCGGGACCACAGGGGGCCGGGGGAGACCCAGTACTTC. It specifies CSARDHRGPGETQYF.

The V and J genes are TRBV12-5 and TRBJ2-3, with D unresolved. Looked up from germline, CDR1 is LGHNT and CDR2 is FRNRAP. The CDR3 has 14 amino acids. The V gene lost 6 bases and the J gene lost 3 bases, with 13 bases spanning the gap. Written as DNA, the CDR3 is TGTGCTAGTGGACTCCCCCCAACGACAGATACGCAGTATTTT. Translating it yields CASGLPPTTDTQYF.

Ten or more counts support this clonotype. The chain links TRBV7-2 to TRBJ2-7; possible D gene TRBD2, 6 bases. From germline, CDR1 is SGHTA and CDR2 FQGNSA. Trimming removed 1 base at V and 5 bases at J, with 9 bases between. This CDR3 comprises 13 residues. The CDR3 protein is CASSLGLEHEQYF. The CDR3 DNA sequence: TGTGCCAGCAGCTTAGGACTAGAACACGAGCAGTACTTC.

This clonotype was counted only a few times. The V gene is TRBV5-5, the J gene TRBJ2-3, with 11 nucleotides matching TRBD1. In germline, CDR1 is SGHKS, CDR2 YYEKEE (reference sequence). The CDR3 totals 15 residues. V lost 1 base to trimming and J lost 3 bases; unmatched junction nucleotides: 1. In nucleotides, the CDR3 is TGTGCCAGCAGCTTGCGGGACAGGGGGACAGATACGCAGTATTTT. Its translation is CASSLRDRGTDTQYF.

This clonotype was recorded a few times. The chain couples TRBV28 to TRBJ2-7; 7 nucleotides match TRBD1. CDR1 is MDHEN, CDR2 SYDVKM, per germline. This CDR3 has 12 residues. The V and J ends lost 3 bases and 12 bases, in that order; junction bases with no gene match: 8. In DNA, the CDR3 is TGTGCCAGCAGTTTCTACGGACAGGCGGGGTACGTC. Translation: CASSFYGQAGYV.

This clonotype was seen at least ten times. The J gene is TRBJ1-1, the V gene TRBV11-2; D remains ambiguous. The germline V gene has CDR1 SGHAT and CDR2 FQNNGV. Trimming stripped 4 bases from V and 4 bases from J, with 7 bases between. CDR3 length equals 12 residues. CDR3 coding DNA: TGTGCCAGCAGCTCCGGAGGCACTGAAGCTTTCTTT. Amino acids: CASSSGGTEAFF. Full variable domain (outside the CDR3, taken from reference TRBV11-2 and TRBJ1-1): EAGVAQSPRYKIIEKRQSVAFWCNPISGHATLYWYQQILGQGPKLLIQFQNNGVVDDSQLPKDRFSAERLKGVDSTLKIQPAKLEDSAVYLCASSSGGTEAFFGQGTRLTVV.